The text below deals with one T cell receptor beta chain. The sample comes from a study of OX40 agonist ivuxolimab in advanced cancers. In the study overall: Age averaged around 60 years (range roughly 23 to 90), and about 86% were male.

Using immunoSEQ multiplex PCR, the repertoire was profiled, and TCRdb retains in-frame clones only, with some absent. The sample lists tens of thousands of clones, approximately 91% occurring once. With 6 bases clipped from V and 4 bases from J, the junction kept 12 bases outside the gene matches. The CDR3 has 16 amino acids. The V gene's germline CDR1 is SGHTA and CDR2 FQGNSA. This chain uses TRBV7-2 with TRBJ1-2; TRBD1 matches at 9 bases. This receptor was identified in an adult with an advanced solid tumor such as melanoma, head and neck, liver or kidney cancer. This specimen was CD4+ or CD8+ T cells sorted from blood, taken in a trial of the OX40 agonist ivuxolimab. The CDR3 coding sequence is TGTGCCAGCAGGACCATTACGGACAGGGGAATCTATGGCTACACCTTC. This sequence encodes CASRTITDRGIYGYTF.